The 7 T cell receptor beta chains given below trace back to one sample, sequenced in a study of T cell repertoires in cytomegalovirus infection. Each CDR3 protein gets one entry after TCRdb re-called the reads with MiXCR. The sample gives 490,000 or so distinct CDR3 sequences, around 11% of which show up once; 10% is in the top ten. Sequencing was done on a sample of PBMCs. These receptors originate from a human donor in good health (CMV status not recorded). Some clones in this sample may be carry-over from other donors' samples.

This clonotype turned up a few times. V usage is TRBV20-1 and J usage is TRBJ2-3, with 8 positions matching TRBD2. Looked up from germline, CDR1 is DFQATT and CDR2 is SNEGSKA (reference sequence). This CDR3 comprises 16 residues. With V trimmed by 8 bases and J by 0 bases, 13 bases remained unmatched. Here the CDR3 reads CSFRGGQSFSTDTQYF. The CDR3 DNA sequence: TGCAGTTTCCGCGGGGGGCAATCATTTAGCACAGATACGCAGTATTTT.

There are many counts of this clonotype. This chain uses TRBV7-6 with TRBJ1-3; 8 bases fit TRBD1. Per germline, CDR1 SGHVS and CDR2 FNYEAQ. V lost 4 bases and J lost 0; bases outside the gene matches: 5. The CDR3 is made up of 16 amino acids. CDR3 sequence: CASSSRTGRSGNTIYF. CDR3 DNA sequence: TGTGCCAGCAGCTCCAGGACAGGGCGCTCTGGAAACACCATATATTTT.

In this sample, this clonotype turned up many times. The chain employs TRBV2 and TRBJ2-7; 9 nucleotides align to TRBD1. CDR3 length equals 14 residues. V lost 7 bases to trimming and J lost 0 bases; unmatched junction nucleotides: 4. Germline-derived CDR1 and CDR2 are SNHLY and FYNNEI. The CDR3: CASIPGQGSYEQYF. The DNA for the CDR3 is TGTGCCAGCATTCCGGGACAGGGCTCCTACGAGCAGTACTTC.

This clonotype was counted many times. The rearrangement uses TRBV12-3 or TRBV12-4 and TRBJ2-2, with 7 bases matching TRBD2. CDR3 length: 15 residues. V lost 6 bases, J lost 1 base, and 5 bases stayed unmatched. CDR3 loop: CASSAAGVNTGELFF. The CDR3 bases are TGTGCCAGCAGCGCGGCGGGGGTGAACACCGGGGAGCTGTTTTTT.

At least ten counts were recorded for this clonotype. The chain has TRBV7-2 and TRBJ2-5, with D hard to call. Trimming shortened V by 1 base and J by 3 bases, and 6 bases separated the two germline ends. The germline gives CDR1 SGHTA, CDR2 FQGNSA. The length of the CDR3 is 13 residues. The CDR3 DNA is TGTGCCAGCAGCTTAGGTCTGGAAGAGACCCAGTACTTC. This codes for CASSLGLEETQYF.

This clonotype was detected many times. The rearrangement joins TRBV7-8 to TRBJ1-1; 8 nucleotides match TRBD1. V lost 5 bases and J lost 6; bases outside the gene matches: 11. The CDR3 is made up of 15 amino acids. From germline, CDR1 is SGHVS and CDR2 FQNEAQ. CDR3 in amino acids: CASSPPGQGRPEAFF. The CDR3 DNA reads TGTGCCAGCAGCCCCCCTGGACAGGGAAGGCCTGAAGCTTTCTTT. The whole variable domain, filled in from reference TRBV7-8 and TRBJ1-1, reads GAGVSQSPRYKVAKRGQDVALRCDPISGHVSLFWYQQALGQGPEFLTYFQNEAQLDKSGLPSDRFFAERPEGSVSTLKIQRTQQEDSAVYLCASSPPGQGRPEAFFGQGTRLTVV.

This clonotype was observed a few times. An end of the junction does not agree with germline; a read error may underlie this. The rearrangement joins TRBV4-2 to TRBJ2-3; 10 bases map to TRBD1. Germline lookup yields CDR1 LGHNA and CDR2 YNFKEQ. This CDR3 has 16 amino acids. Here the CDR3 reads CASSKEDRGRADTQYF. For the CDR3, the DNA is TGTGCCAGCAGCAAAGAAGACAGGGGGCGCGCAGATACGCAGTATTTT.